This T cell receptor beta chain was identified in a study of CD8 T cells in Susac syndrome. The multiple sclerosis control group consisted of treatment-naive patients whose relapsing-remitting disease, which was either stable or active, fulfilled revised McDonald criteria. The CD8+ and CD4+ T cells were isolated magnetically using a negative isolation approach, whereas the TEMRA cells were enriched by FACS. V lost 6 bases, J lost 7 bases, and 7 bases lay in between. Germline assignment: CDR1 LNHDA and CDR2 SQIVND (reference sequence). CDR3 length: 11 amino acids. With random hexamers, roughly 0.45 to 1 ug RNA was reverse transcribed. It was immunoSEQ multiplex PCR that amplified TCR beta CDR3 across 54 Vbeta and 13 Jbeta. Using its own MiXCR run on the immunoSEQ multiplex PCR reads, TCRdb lists one record per CDR3 protein. This table holds some 120,000 distinct CDR3 sequences, 94% found once.

This TCR came from a human donor with multiple sclerosis. V and J are TRBV19 and TRBJ2-1; tentatively, D is TRBD1 (6 bases). Sequenced input: CD4+ T cells from PBMCs. As DNA, the CDR3 is TGTGCCAGTAGCAGGGGAAATGAGCAGTTCTTC. It is translated as CASSRGNEQFF.